This TCR beta chain was profiled in a study of cytomegalovirus exposure and HLA in healthy donors. Study findings and constraints: Several of the most significant clusters appeared linked to common viral pathogens, based on a later analysis. Other equally common chains were less clonally expanded than HLA-associated TCR beta chains, a later analysis showed.

PCR was performed using 60 Vbeta and 13 Jbeta primers. Assay used: immunoSEQ multiplex PCR; TCRdb lists only in-frame clones, some missing. The table shows 40,000 or so clones, with 70% to 80% occurring only once. Comment on this clone: What it binds is unknown.

Trimming cost V 8 bases and J 5 bases, with 14 bases left between them. The germline V gene has CDR1 GTSNPN and CDR2 SVGIG (reference sequence). The CDR3 consists of 12 residues. The receptor's source is a woman aged 30 to 39 in good health and CMV-seronegative. The V and J genes are TRBV30 and TRBJ2-3, with a weak D call TRBD2 (5 bases). Material: PBMCs. CDR3 sequence reads: CAREGVGDTQYF. CDR3 sequence (DNA): TGTGCCCGAGAGGGTGTGGGAGATACGCAGTATTTT. The entire variable domain, with the rest obtained from reference TRBV30 and TRBJ2-3, is as follows: SQTIHQWPATLVQPVGSPLSLECTVEGTSNPNLYWYRQAAGRGLQLLFYSVGIGQISSEVPQNLSASRPQDRQFILSSKKLLLSDSGFYLCAREGVGDTQYFGPGTRLTVL.